This entry features one T cell receptor beta chain sequence. Its specificity is unknown. The data belong to a study of T cell responses to AZD1222 COVID-19 vaccine. Notes on the study in general: Clonal diversity may have been underestimated in mostly white British donors. Unmutated variant regions reportedly attract nearly half of all spike-specific TCRs.

TCRdb keeps only in-frame clones here, not all; method: immunoSEQ multiplex PCR. The sample has 170,000 or so clones, roughly 87% seen once; the top ten hold about 3%. The CDR3 consists of 16 residues. Germline CDR1 reads KGHSH; CDR2 reads LQKENI. Trimming cost V 0 bases and J 6 bases; bases outside gene matches: 8. The sample here was peripheral blood, taken on day 0 of AZD1222 vaccination. The sequence was collected from an adult in good health. The chain recombines TRBV18 with TRBJ1-2, with TRBD1 identical over 9 bases. CDR3 in amino acids: CASSPPLRTGADGYTF. Here the CDR3 DNA reads TGTGCCAGCTCACCACCGCTTAGGACAGGGGCCGATGGCTACACCTTC.